This TCR beta chain was captured by sequencing in a study of Ad26.COV2.S vaccination and SARS-CoV-2 variants. Looking at the study overall: This donor came from the COV1001 trial of Ad26.COV2.S. The authors gave Ad26.COV2.S intramuscularly, either once or twice 56 days apart. General study findings and limits: Spike-specific responses of CD8+ and CD4+ T cells were reported to display substantial breadth after vaccination.

This clone showed up just once. The target antigen is unknown. This table comes from immunoSEQ multiplex PCR, and its TCRdb copy is limited to in-frame clones, with some not included. Here the sample spans around 400,000 clones, around 91% being singletons. Treatment: about 20 received Ad26.COV2.S at low or high dose, single or two shots; about 5 received placebo; per-sample allocation not given. Samples were taken on day 63 after the first vaccine or placebo injection. The study used a vaccine consisting of an Ad26 vector that expressed Wuhan-strain SARS-CoV-2 spike. Trimming took 3 bases from V and 8 from J, leaving 17 bases between them. Germline CDR1 is SGHRS and CDR2 is YFSETQ. This CDR3 is built from 14 residues.

Sequences were derived from peripheral blood, sampled in a trial of Ad26.COV2.S vaccine versus placebo. The receptor comes from a person aged 18-65 years who received the Ad26.COV2.S COVID-19 vaccine or a placebo. The V and J genes are TRBV5-1 and TRBJ1-2, with TRBD1 as a possible D gene (5 bases). CDR3 residues: CASSSASGGYGYTF. CDR3 DNA sequence: TGCGCCAGCAGCTCGGCCAGCGGGGGGTACGGCTACACCTTC.